In this sample, the clone carrying this TCR beta chain turned up once. Its antigen is undetermined. This sample's time point: proximal margin of the surgical specimen (macroscopically non-inflamed). The data were taken from a study of T cell repertoires in ileal Crohn's disease. Study-wide results and limits: Sorted CD8 T cells held more high-frequency clones than CD4. Every patient over 26.8% clonality showed endoscopic recurrence.

The data were produced by immunoSEQ multiplex PCR, yet TCRdb's version contains in-frame clones alone and is incomplete. The repertoire holds 4,000 or so clones, with 72% as singletons. The sequence came from an adult with Crohn's disease. The sample was ileal tissue.

CDR3 nucleotide sequence: TGCGCCAGCAGTGAATTACGGCAGAACACCGGGGAGCTGTTTTTT. It encodes CASSELRQNTGELFF. The chain recombines TRBV10-1 with TRBJ2-2, with D unresolved. Germline lookup yields CDR1 WNHNN and CDR2 SYGVQD (reference sequence). Trimming left V 3 bases short and J 1 base short, with 9 bases between. The CDR3 consists of 15 residues.